The clone carrying this TCR beta chain was found a few times. The data stem from a study of blood T cell repertoires in COVID-19. The V gene's germline CDR1 is MNHEY and CDR2 SVGAGI. Trimming at V came to 6 bases and at J to 10 bases, leaving 8 bases not matched to a gene. The CDR3 is made up of 14 amino acids. TCRdb's table, derived via immunoSEQ multiplex PCR, lists solely in-frame clones and lacks some. The sample includes approximately 330,000 clones, 87% of them seen just once. V is TRBV6-5 and J is TRBJ1-6; 8 bases agree with TRBD1. What was sequenced was peripheral blood. This TCR came from a man aged 30 to 45 with COVID-19, enrolled during active disease. In DNA form, the CDR3 reads TGTGCCAGCAGGGACGGACAGGGTTTATCACCCCTCCACTTT. This encodes CASRDGQGLSPLHF.